A single TCR beta chain is shown here with its context. Its antigen is undetermined. TCRdb keeps only in-frame clones here, not all; method: immunoSEQ multiplex PCR. The sample holds some 87,000 clones, about 92% seen once. This sample stems from a study of OX40 agonist ivuxolimab in advanced cancers. Study summary: Three patients responded partially, comprising one with hepatocellular carcinoma and two with cutaneous melanoma. Study-wide results and caveats: In a subset of nonresponders, normalized T-cell clonal expansion was also low. Determination of antigen specificity was not performed for the expanded peripheral T cells. In general, CD8+ T cells held more expanded clones than CD4+ did, on average.

This specimen consisted of CD4+ or CD8+ T cells sorted from blood, obtained in a trial of the OX40 agonist ivuxolimab. The sequence was obtained from an adult with an advanced solid tumor such as melanoma, head and neck, liver or kidney cancer.

The CDR3 is CASSLVEGAAGYTF. CDR3 in DNA: TGTGCCAGCAGCTTGGTGGAGGGGGCAGCTGGCTACACCTTC. The chain combines TRBV5-6 with TRBJ1-2, with 7 nucleotides matching TRBD1. V lost 0 bases to trimming and J lost 7 bases; unmatched junction nucleotides: 6. Germline CDR1 reads SGHDT; CDR2 reads YYEEEE. The CDR3 runs 14 residues.